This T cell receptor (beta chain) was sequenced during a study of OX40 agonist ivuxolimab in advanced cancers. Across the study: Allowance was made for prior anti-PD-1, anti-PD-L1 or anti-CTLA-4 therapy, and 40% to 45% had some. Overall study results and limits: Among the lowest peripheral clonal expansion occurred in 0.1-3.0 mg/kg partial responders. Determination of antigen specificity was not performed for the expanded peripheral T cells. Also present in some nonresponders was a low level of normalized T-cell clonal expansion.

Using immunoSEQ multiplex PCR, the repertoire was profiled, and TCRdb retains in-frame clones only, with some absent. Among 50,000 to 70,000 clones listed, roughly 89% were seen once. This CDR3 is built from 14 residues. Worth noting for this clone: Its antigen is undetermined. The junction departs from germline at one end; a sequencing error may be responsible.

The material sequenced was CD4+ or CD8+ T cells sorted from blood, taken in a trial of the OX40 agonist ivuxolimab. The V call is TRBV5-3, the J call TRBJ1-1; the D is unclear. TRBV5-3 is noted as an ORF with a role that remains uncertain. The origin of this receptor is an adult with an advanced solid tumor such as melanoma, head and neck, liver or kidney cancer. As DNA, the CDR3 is TGTGCCAGCAGCTTGGAACAGAGGAACACTGAAGCTTTCTTT. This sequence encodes CASSLEQRNTEAFF.